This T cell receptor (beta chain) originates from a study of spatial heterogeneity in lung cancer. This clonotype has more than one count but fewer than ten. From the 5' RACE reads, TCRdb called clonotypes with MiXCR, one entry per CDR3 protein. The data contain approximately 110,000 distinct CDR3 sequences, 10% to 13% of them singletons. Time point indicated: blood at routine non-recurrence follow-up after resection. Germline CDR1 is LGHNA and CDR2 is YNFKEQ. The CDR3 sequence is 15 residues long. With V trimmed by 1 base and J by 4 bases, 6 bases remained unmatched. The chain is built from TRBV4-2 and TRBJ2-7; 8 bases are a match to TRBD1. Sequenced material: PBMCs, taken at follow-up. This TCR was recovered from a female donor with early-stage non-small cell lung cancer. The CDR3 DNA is TGTGCCAGCAGCCAAGCGACAGGGGTCGGGTACGAGCAGTACTTC. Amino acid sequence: CASSQATGVGYEQYF.